This T cell receptor beta chain came from a study of cytomegalovirus exposure and HLA in healthy donors. This clone was found once. Its antigen remains unknown. At one boundary the junction diverges from the germline segment, which might be a read error. The study's findings and limits: Associated with cytomegalovirus, according to the listing, were around 160 TCR beta chains. Rare TCR sequences dominated, though some public TCRs recurred in many donors. Apart from CMV serostatus, no immune exposure information was available. Being productive about 87% or about 30% of the time was typical of most TCR beta V segments in an earlier analysis.

PCR was performed using 60 Vbeta and 13 Jbeta primers. Sequencing used immunoSEQ multiplex PCR; TCRdb keeps in-frame clones, though not all of them. The data contain 90,000 to 120,000 clones, around 62% of them seen just once; the ten biggest clones take up less than 4.5%. Germline V gene lookup returns CDR1 KGHSH and CDR2 LQKENI. The CDR3 is 13 amino acids. The sample taken for sequencing was PBMCs. This sequence originates from a man aged 25-45 years in good health and CMV-seropositive. This chain joins TRBV18 and TRBJ2-1; 8 bases match TRBD1. CDR3: CASSPDRENEQLF. DNA of the CDR3: TGTGCCAGCTCACCGGACAGGGAAAATGAGCAGCTCTTC.